This entry describes one T cell receptor (beta chain). Its antigen is unknown. The germline CDR1 and CDR2 sequences are SGDLS and YYNGEE. The CDR3 contains 20 residues. Germline trimming cut 3 bases from V and 4 bases from J; bases unmatched to any gene: 19. The repertoire was sequenced with immunoSEQ multiplex PCR; TCRdb's copy has only in-frame clones and lacks some. The repertoire includes a few hundred thousand clones, roughly 95% of them detected once, and 0.11% sits in the top ten. The data are from a study of shared clonotypes between healthy human individuals. Study overall: Plates per donor: three CD4 naive, three CD4 memory, two CD8 naive, one CD8 memory. Study-wide results and caveats: Investigators expected sequencing depth to affect clonotype sharing among donors. About 5% was the fraction of naive CD4 clonotypes found shared across several donors.

In the naive CD8 group, cells lacked CD45RO and were positively selected for CCR7, so terminally differentiated effector memory CD45RA+ cells were left out. This rearrangement joins TRBV9 to TRBJ2-5, with TRBD1 matching 12 bases. Sequenced input: naive CD8+ T cells sorted from blood. The sequence came from a woman in her 30s in good health. The CDR3 coding sequence is TGTGCCAGCAGCGGCTTAGGTGGGGGACAGGGGGCCTCCTCGGCAGAGACCCAGTACTTC. Residues: CASSGLGGGQGASSAETQYF.